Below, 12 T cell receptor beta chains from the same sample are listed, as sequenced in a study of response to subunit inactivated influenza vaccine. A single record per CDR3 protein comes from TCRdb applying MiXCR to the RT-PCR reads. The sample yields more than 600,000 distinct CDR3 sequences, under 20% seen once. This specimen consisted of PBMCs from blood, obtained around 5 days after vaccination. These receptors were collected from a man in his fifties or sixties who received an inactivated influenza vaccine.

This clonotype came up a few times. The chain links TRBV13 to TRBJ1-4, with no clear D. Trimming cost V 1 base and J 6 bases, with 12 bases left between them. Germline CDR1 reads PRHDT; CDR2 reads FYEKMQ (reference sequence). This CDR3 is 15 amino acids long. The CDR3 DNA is TGTGCCAGCAGCTTAGCGCGCCACGGGGATGAAAAACTGTTTTTT. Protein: CASSLARHGDEKLFF. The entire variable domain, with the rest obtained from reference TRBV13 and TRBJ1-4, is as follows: AAGVIQSPRHLIKEKRETATLKCYPIPRHDTVYWYQQGPGQDPQFLISFYEKMQSDKGSIPDRFSAQQFSDYHSELNMSSLELGDSALYFCASSLARHGDEKLFFGSGTQLSVL.

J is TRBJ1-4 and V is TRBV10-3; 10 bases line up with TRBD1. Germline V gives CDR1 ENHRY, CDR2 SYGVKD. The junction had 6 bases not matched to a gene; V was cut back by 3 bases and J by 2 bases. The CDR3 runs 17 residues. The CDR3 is CAISDPGTGATNEKLFF. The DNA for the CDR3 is TGTGCCATCAGTGACCCCGGGACAGGGGCCACTAATGAAAAACTGTTTTTT.

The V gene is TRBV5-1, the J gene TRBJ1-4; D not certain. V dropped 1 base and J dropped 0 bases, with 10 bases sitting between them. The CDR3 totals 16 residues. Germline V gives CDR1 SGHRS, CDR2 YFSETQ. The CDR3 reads CASSLYQVSTNEKLFF. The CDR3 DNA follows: TGCGCCAGCAGCTTGTACCAGGTTTCAACTAATGAAAAACTGTTTTTT.

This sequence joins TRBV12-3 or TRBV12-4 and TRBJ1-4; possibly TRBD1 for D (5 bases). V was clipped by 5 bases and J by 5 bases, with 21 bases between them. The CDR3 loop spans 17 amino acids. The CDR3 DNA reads TGTGCCAGCAGTCCCCGACTGAGTGCGGGACTAAATGAAAAACTGTTTTTT. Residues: CASSPRLSAGLNEKLFF.

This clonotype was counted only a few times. Written as DNA, the CDR3 is TGTGCCAGCAGTTTCACCGGGGCTGGATACGAGCAGTACTTC. It encodes CASSFTGAGYEQYF. The rearrangement joins TRBV12-3 or TRBV12-4 to TRBJ2-7; D may be TRBD1 or TRBD2 (5 bases each). The CDR3 spans 14 residues. V lost 3 bases to trimming and J lost 4 bases, with 13 bases between them.

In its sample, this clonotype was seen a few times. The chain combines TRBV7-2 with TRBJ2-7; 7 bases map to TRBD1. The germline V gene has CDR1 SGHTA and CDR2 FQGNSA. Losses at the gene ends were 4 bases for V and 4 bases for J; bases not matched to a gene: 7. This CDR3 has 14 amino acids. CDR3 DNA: TGTGCCAGCAGCTACGACAGGGACGGATACGAGCAGTACTTC. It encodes CASSYDRDGYEQYF.

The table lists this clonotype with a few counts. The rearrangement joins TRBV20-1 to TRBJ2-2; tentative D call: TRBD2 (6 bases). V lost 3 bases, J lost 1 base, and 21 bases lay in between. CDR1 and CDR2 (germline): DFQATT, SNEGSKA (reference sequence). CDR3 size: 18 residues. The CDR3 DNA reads TGCAGTGCTAGTCCCCCGTCAGGTAGCGGACTGAACACCGGGGAGCTGTTTTTT. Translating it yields CSASPPSGSGLNTGELFF.

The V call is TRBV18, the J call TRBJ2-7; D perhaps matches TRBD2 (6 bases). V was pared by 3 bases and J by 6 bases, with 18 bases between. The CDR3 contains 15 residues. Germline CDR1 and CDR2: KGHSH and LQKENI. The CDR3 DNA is TGTGCCAGCTCACCTGGACCCTTAGCGGTTGGCGAGCAGTACTTC. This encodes CASSPGPLAVGEQYF.

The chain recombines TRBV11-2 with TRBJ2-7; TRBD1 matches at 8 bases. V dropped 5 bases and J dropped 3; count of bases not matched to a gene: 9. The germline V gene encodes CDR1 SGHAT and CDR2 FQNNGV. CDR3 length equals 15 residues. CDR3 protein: CASSPLGQDLYEQYF. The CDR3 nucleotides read TGTGCCAGCAGCCCCCTGGGACAGGACCTCTACGAGCAGTACTTC. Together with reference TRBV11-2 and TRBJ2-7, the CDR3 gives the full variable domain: EAGVAQSPRYKIIEKRQSVAFWCNPISGHATLYWYQQILGQGPKLLIQFQNNGVVDDSQLPKDRFSAERLKGVDSTLKIQPAKLEDSAVYLCASSPLGQDLYEQYFGPGTRLTVT.

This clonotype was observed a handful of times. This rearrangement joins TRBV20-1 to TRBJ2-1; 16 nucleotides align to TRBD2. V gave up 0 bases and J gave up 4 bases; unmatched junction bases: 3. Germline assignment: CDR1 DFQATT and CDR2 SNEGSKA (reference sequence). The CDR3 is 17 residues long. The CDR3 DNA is TGCAGTGCTAGAGATACGGGACTAGCGGGGGGGTACAATGAGCAGTTCTTC. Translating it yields CSARDTGLAGGYNEQFF.

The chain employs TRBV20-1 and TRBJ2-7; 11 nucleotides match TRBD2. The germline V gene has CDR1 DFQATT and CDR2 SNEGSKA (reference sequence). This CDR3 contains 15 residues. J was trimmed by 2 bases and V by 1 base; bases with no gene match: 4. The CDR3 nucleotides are TGCAGTGCTAGAGTCCTAGCGGGAGGCACCTACGAGCAGTACTTC. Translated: CSARVLAGGTYEQYF.

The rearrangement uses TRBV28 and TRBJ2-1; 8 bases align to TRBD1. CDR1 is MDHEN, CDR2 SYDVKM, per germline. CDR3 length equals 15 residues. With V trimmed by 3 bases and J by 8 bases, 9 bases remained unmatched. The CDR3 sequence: CASSFVAGGGYEQFF. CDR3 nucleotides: TGTGCCAGCAGTTTCGTGGCAGGGGGCGGGTATGAGCAGTTCTTC.